This TCR beta chain was retrieved from a study of beta chain features in type 1 diabetes. Overall study findings and caveats: For type 1 diabetes patients, VDJ junctions showed fewer insertions and more deletions. Significant though moderate, a shortening of TCRB CDR3s appeared in all four CD4+ subsets of Type 1 diabetes patients.

V gave up 3 bases and J gave up 10 bases; unmatched junction bases: 8. Looked up from germline, CDR1 is KGHSH and CDR2 is LQKENI. This CDR3 is built from 14 residues. Investigators reverse transcribed all isolated RNA, so they sequenced expressed TCRB transcripts. Clones were sequenced by immunoSEQ multiplex PCR, and TCRdb holds only the in-frame ones, with some missing. The table shows hundreds of thousands of clones, with about a sixth occurring only once. Note on this clone: The antigen remains undetermined.

The origin of this receptor is a woman aged 18-30 years in good health. Sequenced: naive CD4+ T cells from blood. This chain links TRBV18 with TRBJ2-1; TRBD2 matches at 8 bases. This CDR3 is CASSPPGLAGEQFF. As DNA, the CDR3 is TGTGCCAGCTCACCGCCTGGACTAGCAGGCGAGCAGTTCTTC. The full variable domain, its missing parts supplied by reference TRBV18 and TRBJ2-1, is NAGVMQNPRHLVRRRGQEARLRCSPMKGHSHVYWYRQLPEEGLKFMVYLQKENIIDESGMPKERFSAEFPKEGPSILRIQQVVRGDSAAYFCASSPPGLAGEQFFGPGTRLTVL.